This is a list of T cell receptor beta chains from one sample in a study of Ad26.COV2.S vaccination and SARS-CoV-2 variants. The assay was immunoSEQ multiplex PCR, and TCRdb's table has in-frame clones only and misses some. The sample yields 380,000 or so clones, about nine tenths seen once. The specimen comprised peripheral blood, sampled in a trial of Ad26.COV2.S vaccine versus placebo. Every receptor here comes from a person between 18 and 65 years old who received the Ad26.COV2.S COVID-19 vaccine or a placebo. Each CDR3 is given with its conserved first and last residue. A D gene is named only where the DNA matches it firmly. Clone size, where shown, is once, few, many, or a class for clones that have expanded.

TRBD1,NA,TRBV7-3,CASSSQGVGYNEQFF
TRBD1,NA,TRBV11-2,CASSLGQGSFNYGYTF
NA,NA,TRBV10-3,CAISEPGEQYF
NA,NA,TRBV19,CASSPFPENTGELFF
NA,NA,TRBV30,CAWSGSGNQPQHF
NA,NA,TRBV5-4,CASSEPRVPNYGYTF
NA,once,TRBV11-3,CASSLPGAADTQYF
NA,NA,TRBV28,CASRDVSETQYF
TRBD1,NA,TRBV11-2,CASSLQGAPGELFF
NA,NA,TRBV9,CASSVDRPDTQYF
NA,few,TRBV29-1,CSGTGSTEAFF
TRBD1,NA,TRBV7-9,CASSLETGGRRRGKLFF
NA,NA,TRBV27,CASRVGRDYGYTF
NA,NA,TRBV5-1,CASSETGGDNTGELFF
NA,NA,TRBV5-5,CASSLEVIPVLTNVLTF
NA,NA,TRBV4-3,CASSPGTTLMDEQFF
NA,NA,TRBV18,CASSPHTGPQETQYF
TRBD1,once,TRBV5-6,CASSGVVGTGFHF
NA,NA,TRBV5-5,CASQELHDKAFF
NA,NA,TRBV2,CAWQNTEAFF
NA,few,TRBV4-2,CASDRDGSTDTQYF
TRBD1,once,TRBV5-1,CASSLTGTGSSTEAFF
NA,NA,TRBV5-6,CASSLATSANYGYTF
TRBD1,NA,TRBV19,CASTPGQGAYNSPLHF
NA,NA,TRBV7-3,CASSHDTGELFF
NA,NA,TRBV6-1,CASSEAPGATNEKLFF
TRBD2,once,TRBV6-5,CASSRLRTSGTHWFF
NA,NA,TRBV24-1,CATFTAVNTEAFF
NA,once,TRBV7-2,CASSLYGPNYGYTF
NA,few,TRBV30,CAWSVDRNYSPLHF
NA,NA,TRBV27,CAGGTYNYGYTF
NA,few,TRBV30,CAWKAISLMGETQYF
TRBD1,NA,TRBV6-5,CASSRDRGYQPQHF
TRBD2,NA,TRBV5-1,CASSLVTTSPNTGELFF
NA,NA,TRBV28,CASQGRTYNSYNEQFF
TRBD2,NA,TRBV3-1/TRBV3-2,CASVPSGVLQETQYF
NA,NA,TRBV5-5,CASSLATGATEAFF
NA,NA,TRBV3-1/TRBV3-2,CASSQRQSAEAFF
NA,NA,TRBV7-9,CASRPPTQGEQFF
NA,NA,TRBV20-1,CSASTYNEQFF
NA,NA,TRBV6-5,CASSYTNQETQYF